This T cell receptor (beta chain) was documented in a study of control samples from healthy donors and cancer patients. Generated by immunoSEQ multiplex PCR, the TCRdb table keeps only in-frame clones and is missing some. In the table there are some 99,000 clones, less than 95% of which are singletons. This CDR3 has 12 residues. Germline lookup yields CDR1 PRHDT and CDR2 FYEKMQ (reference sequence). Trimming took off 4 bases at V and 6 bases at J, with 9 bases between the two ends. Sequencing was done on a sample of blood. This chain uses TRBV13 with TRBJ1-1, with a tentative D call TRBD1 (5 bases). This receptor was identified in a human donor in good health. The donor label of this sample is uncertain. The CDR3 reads CASSSRTSEAFF. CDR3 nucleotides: TGTGCCAGCAGCTCACGGACATCTGAAGCTTTCTTT. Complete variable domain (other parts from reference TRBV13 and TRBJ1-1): AAGVIQSPRHLIKEKRETATLKCYPIPRHDTVYWYQQGPGQDPQFLISFYEKMQSDKGSIPDRFSAQQFSDYHSELNMSSLELGDSALYFCASSSRTSEAFFGQGTRLTVV.